The 16 T cell receptor beta chains below all came from one sample that was sequenced in a study of T-cell memory formation after mild COVID-19. One entry per CDR3 protein results from TCRdb running MiXCR on the 5' RACE reads. Of about 110,000 distinct CDR3 sequences listed, over 13% were seen once; the top ten hold 30% to 45%. The sequenced sample consisted of PBMCs or a T cell subset sorted from them (not recorded which). The receptors shown here come from a man younger than 35 who had mild COVID-19 (a few samples of this study predate the infection). Cell type and time point are not known.

This clonotype occurred many times. The chain is built from TRBV29-1 and TRBJ1-1; TRBD1 might be the D (5 bases). V was cut by 4 bases and J by 1 base, with 10 bases left in between. In germline, CDR1 is SQVTM, CDR2 ANQGSEA. The CDR3 extends over 13 amino acids. CDR3 in DNA: TGCAGCGTTGCCGGGGGAGCGAACACTGAAGCTTTCTTT. Its translation: CSVAGGANTEAFF.

V gene TRBV24-1 combines with J gene TRBJ2-1, with 7 nucleotides matching TRBD1. There are 20 residues in the CDR3. Looked up from germline, CDR1 is KGHDR and CDR2 is SFDVKD. J was trimmed by 4 bases and V by 1 base; bases with no gene match: 18. The DNA for the CDR3 is TGTGCCACCAGTGATTTTACAGGGACAGACCATGGGGCACCATACAATGAGCAGTTCTTC. Its translation is CATSDFTGTDHGAPYNEQFF.

This clonotype appeared a few times. The rearrangement links TRBV4-1 to TRBJ2-1; 15 bases match TRBD2. The V gene's germline CDR1 is MGHRA and CDR2 YSYEKL. V gave up 3 bases and J gave up 0 bases; unmatched junction bases: 12. CDR3 length equals 21 residues. The CDR3 is CASSQWVGLAGGFDSYNEQFF. In DNA form, the CDR3 reads TGCGCCAGCAGCCAGTGGGTGGGACTAGCGGGGGGATTCGACTCCTACAATGAGCAGTTCTTC.

The table lists this clonotype with a few counts. The rearrangement joins TRBV7-8 to TRBJ2-3, with 8 bases identical to TRBD2. Trimming removed 5 bases from V and 11 bases from J; junction bases left unmatched: 6. Germline values: CDR1 SGHVS, CDR2 FQNEAQ. This CDR3 has 12 amino acids. CDR3 residues: CASSPTGRGQYF. The CDR3 DNA follows: TGTGCCAGCAGCCCCACCGGGAGGGGGCAGTATTTT.

This sequence joins TRBV20-1 and TRBJ2-7; 7 bases match TRBD1. Germline V gives CDR1 DFQATT, CDR2 SNEGSKA (reference sequence). This CDR3 is built from 16 residues. After removal of 6 bases from V and 0 bases from J, the junction contained 14 bases not matched to a gene. CDR3 sequence (DNA): TGCAGTGCAAAAGATTTCCGGGACAGCAACTCCTACGAGCAGTACTTC. Translation gives CSAKDFRDSNSYEQYF.

V usage is TRBV27 and J usage is TRBJ2-1, with a weak D call TRBD2 (5 bases). The CDR3 is 14 amino acids. Germline V CDR1 and CDR2: MNHEY, SMNVEV (reference sequence). Trimming stripped 4 bases from V and 4 bases from J, with 11 bases between. The chain's CDR3 is CASSSPSQYNEQFF. CDR3 in DNA: TGTGCCAGCAGTTCTCCTAGCCAATACAATGAGCAGTTCTTC.

This clonotype appeared many times. The V call is TRBV11-1, the J call TRBJ2-1, with 13 bases aligning to TRBD2. Trimming cost V 5 bases and J 8 bases; bases outside gene matches: 6. In germline, CDR1 is SGHAT, CDR2 FQDESV (reference sequence). This CDR3 is built from 15 residues. For the CDR3, the DNA is TGTGCCAGCAGCGACACTAGCGGGGGGGTCGATGAGCAGTTCTTC. Protein product: CASSDTSGGVDEQFF. Looking up the rest from reference TRBV11-1 and TRBJ2-1 gives the full variable domain: EAEVAQSPRYKITEKSQAVAFWCDPISGHATLYWYRQILGQGPELLVQFQDESVVDDSQLPKDRFSAERLKGVDSTLKIQPAELGDSAMYLCASSDTSGGVDEQFFGPGTRLTVL.

The V and J genes are TRBV4-3 and TRBJ2-1, with 11 nucleotides matching TRBD2. Germline CDR1 is LGHNA and CDR2 is YSLEER. This CDR3 contains 17 residues. V was pared by 1 base and J by 5 bases, with 7 bases of the junction left unmatched. The CDR3 region is CASSQAASGGIDNEQFF. CDR3 coding DNA: TGCGCCAGCAGCCAAGCGGCTAGCGGGGGGATAGACAATGAGCAGTTCTTC.

This clonotype was counted many times. This chain connects TRBV4-1 to TRBJ1-1; no clear D. Germline V gene sequence: CDR1 MGHRA, CDR2 YSYEKL. With 0 bases removed from V and 6 bases from J, the gap between germline ends came to 8 bases. The CDR3 is 13 residues long. The CDR3 reads CASSQDPQAEAFF. The CDR3, as DNA: TGCGCCAGCAGCCAAGATCCCCAGGCTGAAGCTTTCTTT.

The chain links TRBV20-1 to TRBJ2-7; D gene unclear. CDR3 length equals 14 residues. Germline V lookup: CDR1 DFQATT, CDR2 SNEGSKA (reference sequence). V lost 6 bases to trimming and J lost 7 bases, with 22 bases between them. CDR3 in DNA: TGCAGTGCAGCACCCCTAGGACGTATAAATGAGCAGTACTTC. This sequence encodes CSAAPLGRINEQYF.

This clonotype has just a few counts. The chain combines TRBV6-2 or TRBV6-3 with TRBJ2-3, with 11 bases fitting TRBD2. After removal of 2 bases from V and 7 bases from J, the junction contained 14 bases not matched to a gene. This CDR3 has 18 amino acids. Germline-derived CDR1 and CDR2 are MNHEY and SVGEGT. CDR3 residues: CASSYPEVLAGGSYTQYF. The CDR3 DNA reads TGTGCCAGCAGTTACCCCGAGGTCCTAGCGGGGGGATCCTATACGCAGTATTTT.

The rearrangement links TRBV7-9 to TRBJ2-3; D is unresolved. Between the trimmed V and J ends, which lost 6 bases and 0 bases, there was a span of 16 bases. CDR1 is SEHNR and CDR2 is FQNEAQ in the germline V gene (reference sequence). The CDR3 is 16 amino acids. CDR3 residues: CASRPNPLSSTDTQYF. CDR3 nucleotide sequence: TGTGCCAGCAGACCGAACCCCCTGTCTAGCACAGATACGCAGTATTTT.

This chain connects TRBV13 to TRBJ1-1, with D perhaps matching TRBD1 (6 bases). The germline V gene encodes CDR1 PRHDT and CDR2 FYEKMQ (reference sequence). Trimming shortened V by 2 bases and J by 4 bases, and 11 bases separated the two germline ends. The CDR3 has 14 residues. The CDR3 is CASSLRGAGTEAFF. Here the CDR3 DNA reads TGTGCCAGCAGCTTAAGGGGGGCTGGCACTGAAGCTTTCTTT.

This clonotype was seen more than once but under ten times. This chain uses TRBV19 with TRBJ1-5; D may be TRBD1 (6 bases). V lost 5 bases and J 7 bases, leaving 12 bases between the germline ends. Germline V gene data show CDR1 as LNHDA and CDR2 as SQIVND (reference sequence). The CDR3 has 13 residues. The CDR3 protein is CASSAQGRQPQHF. CDR3 DNA: TGTGCCAGTAGTGCACAGGGTAGGCAGCCCCAGCATTTT.

This clonotype was seen a handful of times. The chain has TRBV7-9 and TRBJ2-1, with TRBD1 identical over 7 bases. CDR1 and CDR2 (germline): SEHNR, FQNEAQ (reference sequence). With V trimmed by 3 bases and J by 3 bases, 5 bases remained unmatched. The CDR3 extends over 15 amino acids. The CDR3 region is CASSFGQEIYNEQFF. The DNA of the CDR3 is TGTGCCAGCAGCTTCGGACAGGAAATCTACAATGAGCAGTTCTTC.

The chain employs TRBV7-9 and TRBJ1-3, with a tentative D call TRBD1 (5 bases). Trimming left V 5 bases short and J 4 bases short, with 21 bases between. Germline loops: CDR1 SEHNR, CDR2 FQNEAQ (reference sequence). The CDR3 runs to 17 residues. The CDR3 DNA follows: TGTGCCAGCAGCCCTCGCGCCCAGGGCTTCATCGGAAACACCATATATTTT. Encoded protein: CASSPRAQGFIGNTIYF.